The 28 T cell receptor beta chains listed next were all sequenced from one sample in a study of T cells after yellow fever vaccination. TCRdb independently ran MiXCR on the 5' RACE reads; one entry per CDR3 protein. Of under 250,000 distinct CDR3 sequences listed, less than 9% are singletons. Sample: CD4+ T cells sorted from PBMCs, taken 15 days after the yellow fever booster vaccination. The receptor set was obtained from a man aged 25-40 years who received the YFV17D yellow fever vaccine.

The chain carries TRBV5-6 and TRBJ1-5; D is undetermined. V was pared by 4 bases and J by 5 bases, with 10 bases between. The CDR3 consists of 13 residues. The germline CDR1 and CDR2 sequences are SGHDT and YYEEEE. The CDR3 nucleotides read TGTGCCAGCAGCCTGAACGTCGATCAGCCCCAGCATTTT. This encodes CASSLNVDQPQHF. Full variable domain (outside the CDR3, taken from reference TRBV5-6 and TRBJ1-5): DAGVTQSPTHLIKTRGQQVTLRCSPKSGHDTVSWYQQALGQGPQFIFQYYEEEERQRGNFPDRFSGHQFPNYSSELNVNALLLGDSALYLCASSLNVDQPQHFGDGTRLSIL.

This clonotype has just a few counts. The rearrangement links TRBV5-4 to TRBJ2-3; TRBD1 matches at 7 bases. Per germline, CDR1 SGHNT and CDR2 YYREEE (reference sequence). The CDR3 runs 16 residues. Germline trimming cut 5 bases from V and 3 bases from J; bases unmatched to any gene: 12. Here the CDR3 reads CASSKGTAFPTDTQYF. The CDR3 DNA is TGTGCCAGCAGTAAAGGGACAGCTTTCCCTACAGATACGCAGTATTTT. Full variable domain (missing parts from reference TRBV5-4 and TRBJ2-3): ETGVTQSPTHLIKTRGQQVTLRCSSQSGHNTVSWYQQALGQGPQFIFQYYREEENGRGNFPPRFSGLQFPNYSSELNVNALELDDSALYLCASSKGTAFPTDTQYFGPGTRLTVL.

The table lists this clonotype with many counts. The chain links TRBV7-2 to TRBJ2-7; no definite D call. In germline, CDR1 is SGHTA, CDR2 FQGNSA. The CDR3 contains 14 residues. The V gene lost 7 bases and the J gene lost 4 bases, with 17 bases spanning the gap. For the CDR3, the DNA is TGTGCCAGCACCCCCCGGGCCATTTCGTACGAGCAGTACTTC. Protein: CASTPRAISYEQYF.

This clonotype was seen more than once but under ten times. The chain joins TRBV18 to TRBJ2-5; tentatively, D is TRBD2 (6 bases). Germline V CDR1 and CDR2: KGHSH, LQKENI. The CDR3 has 14 amino acids. V dropped 2 bases and J dropped 5 bases, with 12 bases sitting between them. The CDR3 protein is CASSPSGGSETQYF. CDR3 bases: TGTGCCAGCTCACCATCAGGAGGGTCGGAGACCCAGTACTTC.

This clonotype appeared a few times. The V and J genes are TRBV20-1 and TRBJ2-2, with D unclear. CDR3 size: 14 residues. The ends were cut back, 2 bases at V and 0 bases at J, with 7 bases in the middle. Per germline, CDR1 DFQATT and CDR2 SNEGSKA (reference sequence). CDR3 amino acids: CSARYGSNTGELFF. DNA for the CDR3: TGCAGTGCTAGATACGGATCGAACACCGGGGAGCTGTTTTTT.

This clonotype has a count of ten or more. V gene TRBV7-2 combines with J gene TRBJ2-5, with D possibly matching TRBD2 (5 bases). The germline V gene encodes CDR1 SGHTA and CDR2 FQGNSA. The CDR3 is made up of 15 amino acids. Trimming left V 5 bases short and J 7 bases short, with 20 bases between. CDR3 coding DNA: TGTGCCAGCAGCCGCAACCGGGATCCCAAGCTGACCCAGTACTTC. Amino acid sequence: CASSRNRDPKLTQYF.

The rearrangement links TRBV7-2 to TRBJ2-5; possibly TRBD2 for D (5 bases). This CDR3 is 13 amino acids long. In germline, CDR1 is SGHTA, CDR2 FQGNSA. Trimming pared 5 bases from V and 9 bases from J, leaving 16 bases between. In DNA form, the CDR3 reads TGTGCCAGCAGCGCTCTACACCGGAGGTCCCAGTACTTC. Translated, it gives CASSALHRRSQYF. The full variable domain, in which reference TRBV7-2 and TRBJ2-5 provide the parts outside the CDR3, is GAGVSQSPSNKVTEKGKDVELRCDPISGHTALYWYRQSLGQGLEFLIYFQGNSAPDKSGLPSDRFSAERTGGSVSTLTIQRTQQEDSAVYLCASSALHRRSQYFGPGTRLLVL.

The V gene is TRBV5-1, the J gene TRBJ2-2; TRBD1 matches 7 bases. J lost 7 bases, V lost 0 bases, and 9 bases had no gene match. There are 16 residues in the CDR3. Germline CDR1 is SGHRS and CDR2 is YFSETQ. The CDR3 DNA sequence: TGCGCCAGCAGCTTGGAACTGGACAGGTCGGTCGGGGAGCTGTTTTTT. The encoded protein is CASSLELDRSVGELFF.

This clonotype was seen only a few times. The chain links TRBV10-1 to TRBJ1-1; D is uncertain. Germline assignment: CDR1 WNHNN and CDR2 SYGVQD (reference sequence). V was clipped by 3 bases and J by 6 bases, with 17 bases between them. This CDR3 region has 15 residues. The CDR3 loop reads CASSDPGMILAEAFF. The CDR3 nucleotides read TGCGCCAGCAGTGACCCGGGGATGATCCTCGCTGAAGCTTTCTTT.

This clonotype was seen at least ten times. The DNA for the CDR3 is TGTGCCTCTCTCCGGGACAGAGAATACAATGAGCAGTTCTTC. It yields the protein CASLRDREYNEQFF. The J gene is TRBJ2-1, the V gene TRBV7-9; the match to TRBD1 covers 7 bases. This CDR3 is built from 14 residues. J gave up 4 bases and V 11 bases, and 11 bases lay outside the gene matches. Germline V CDR1 and CDR2: SEHNR, FQNEAQ (reference sequence). The entire variable domain, with the rest obtained from reference TRBV7-9 and TRBJ2-1, is as follows: DTGVSQNPRHKITKRGQNVTFRCDPISEHNRLYWYRQTLGQGPEFLTYFQNEAQLEKSRLLSDRFSAERPKGSFSTLEIQRTEQGDSAMYLCASLRDREYNEQFFGPGTRLTVL.

The J gene is TRBJ2-1, the V gene TRBV5-1, with 10 bases that match TRBD2. Germline CDR1 and CDR2: SGHRS and YFSETQ. Losses at the gene ends were 4 bases for V and 11 bases for J; bases not matched to a gene: 12. The CDR3 loop spans 15 amino acids. CDR3: CASSSLLGLASQQFF. The DNA of the CDR3 is TGCGCCAGCAGCAGCCTTCTGGGACTAGCGTCTCAGCAGTTCTTC. The full variable domain, in which reference TRBV5-1 and TRBJ2-1 provide the parts outside the CDR3, is KAGVTQTPRYLIKTRGQQVTLSCSPISGHRSVSWYQQTPGQGLQFLFEYFSETQRNKGNFPGRFSGRQFSNSRSEMNVSTLELGDSALYLCASSSLLGLASQQFFGPGTRLTVL.

The rearrangement links TRBV20-1 to TRBJ1-1, with D unresolved. Germline CDR1 DFQATT, CDR2 SNEGSKA (reference sequence). This CDR3 contains 18 residues. The V end lost 0 bases, the J end lost 1 base, and 21 bases lay between the germline ends. As DNA, the CDR3 is TGCAGTGCTAGAGATAGAAATAGACGGCTACGGGCGAACACTGAAGCTTTCTTT. It translates to CSARDRNRRLRANTEAFF.

This clonotype showed up many times. The CDR3 coding sequence is TGTGCCAGCAGCTCCGGAATCAATCAGCCCCAGCATTTT. This sequence encodes CASSSGINQPQHF. The V gene is TRBV12-3 or TRBV12-4, the J gene TRBJ1-5; no clear D. V was pared by 6 bases and J by 3 bases, with 9 bases between. This CDR3 is 13 amino acids long.

This clonotype was found a few times. The chain combines TRBV6-5 with TRBJ2-1, with a tentative D call TRBD2 (6 bases). With 0 bases removed from V and 0 bases from J, the gap between germline ends came to 12 bases. The germline CDR1 and CDR2 sequences are MNHEY and SVGAGI. The length of the CDR3 is 17 residues. The CDR3 DNA is TGTGCCAGCAGTTACTCCCAGCGGAGGGGCTCCTACAATGAGCAGTTCTTC. Amino acid sequence: CASSYSQRRGSYNEQFF.

V and J are TRBV5-4 and TRBJ2-7, with TRBD1 identical over 7 bases. CDR3 length equals 15 residues. The V and J ends lost 2 bases and 0 bases, in that order; junction bases with no gene match: 5. From germline, CDR1 is SGHNT and CDR2 YYREEE (reference sequence). CDR3 residues: CASSFGQDLSYEQYF. CDR3 DNA: TGTGCCAGCAGCTTCGGACAGGACCTCTCCTACGAGCAGTACTTC.

V gene TRBV7-9 combines with J gene TRBJ2-5; 7 bases fit TRBD1. Germline lookup yields CDR1 SEHNR and CDR2 FQNEAQ (reference sequence). V lost 1 base to trimming and J lost 4 bases; unmatched junction nucleotides: 6. The CDR3 loop spans 15 amino acids. The CDR3 protein is CASSLGGTVGETQYF. The CDR3 DNA reads TGTGCCAGCAGCTTAGGGGGGACAGTCGGAGAGACCCAGTACTTC. The full variable domain, with the rest looked up from reference TRBV7-9 and TRBJ2-5, is DTGVSQNPRHKITKRGQNVTFRCDPISEHNRLYWYRQTLGQGPEFLTYFQNEAQLEKSRLLSDRFSAERPKGSFSTLEIQRTEQGDSAMYLCASSLGGTVGETQYFGPGTRLLVL.

The chain couples TRBV29-1 to TRBJ2-1; D is ambiguous. Trimming left V 4 bases short and J 0 bases short, with 10 bases between. The CDR3 length is 14 residues. Germline assignment: CDR1 SQVTM and CDR2 ANQGSEA. Here the CDR3 reads CSVVEWSSYNEQFF. In DNA, the CDR3 is TGCAGCGTTGTGGAATGGAGCTCCTACAATGAGCAGTTCTTC.

In its sample, this clonotype was seen many times. The chain is built from TRBV5-1 and TRBJ2-2; D is possibly TRBD1 or TRBD2 (6 bases each). The CDR3 runs to 15 residues. CDR1 is SGHRS and CDR2 is YFSETQ in the germline V gene. Trimming took off 6 bases at V and 1 base at J, with 13 bases between the two ends. This CDR3 is CASTVEGGNTGELFF. For the CDR3, the DNA is TGCGCCAGCACCGTGGAGGGGGGGAACACCGGGGAGCTGTTTTTT.

In this sample, this clonotype turned up a few times. This sequence joins TRBV30 and TRBJ2-2, with D perhaps matching TRBD2 (6 bases). This CDR3 contains 14 residues. Per the germline V gene, CDR1 is GTSNPN and CDR2 is SVGIG (reference sequence). Trimming removed 4 bases from V and 0 bases from J, with 9 bases in between. Here the CDR3 DNA reads TGTGCCTGGAAACTAGCTGCGAACACCGGGGAGCTGTTTTTT. Amino acids: CAWKLAANTGELFF.

The chain employs TRBV7-2 and TRBJ2-1; TRBD1 is a possible D gene (6 bases). The CDR3 sequence is 15 residues long. Trimming stripped 6 bases from V and 2 bases from J, with 14 bases between. Germline V gene data show CDR1 as SGHTA and CDR2 as FQGNSA. The DNA of the CDR3 is TGTGCCAGCAGGATAAAGGGGGTAACCTACAATGAGCAGTTCTTC. Its protein is CASRIKGVTYNEQFF. The whole variable domain, filled in from reference TRBV7-2 and TRBJ2-1, reads GAGVSQSPSNKVTEKGKDVELRCDPISGHTALYWYRQSLGQGLEFLIYFQGNSAPDKSGLPSDRFSAERTGGSVSTLTIQRTQQEDSAVYLCASRIKGVTYNEQFFGPGTRLTVL.

This clonotype has a count of ten or more. The V and J genes are TRBV9 and TRBJ2-7; D is ambiguous. V lost 0 bases, J lost 1 base, and 8 bases lay in between. This CDR3 comprises 14 residues. Germline CDR1 is SGDLS and CDR2 is YYNGEE. CDR3 sequence: CASSVAPTSYEQYF. In DNA, the CDR3 is TGTGCCAGCAGCGTAGCTCCGACTTCCTACGAGCAGTACTTC.

This clonotype was seen at least ten times. This chain links TRBV12-3 or TRBV12-4 with TRBJ1-4, with D possibly TRBD1 on 5 matching bases. V lost 2 bases and J 8 bases, leaving 12 bases between the germline ends. CDR3 size: 14 residues. This chain's CDR3 is CASSLNGNREKLFF. Written as DNA, the CDR3 is TGTGCCAGCAGTTTAAATGGGAACAGGGAAAAACTGTTTTTT.

This clonotype was recorded many times. The rearrangement joins TRBV28 to TRBJ2-1, with no clear D. V lost 5 bases and J 4 bases, leaving 9 bases between the germline ends. The CDR3 sequence is 13 residues long. The V gene's germline CDR1 is MDHEN and CDR2 SYDVKM. The CDR3 here is CASSATEYNEQFF. DNA for the CDR3: TGTGCCAGCAGTGCGACGGAATACAATGAGCAGTTCTTC.

This clonotype has only a few counts. The CDR3 region has the DNA TGTGCCATCAGTGAGTCGACGGGAAGGGTACAAACAGATACGCAGTATTTT. Translated: CAISESTGRVQTDTQYF. The V gene is TRBV10-3, the J gene TRBJ2-3, with D tentatively TRBD2 (5 bases). This CDR3 contains 17 residues. The ends were cut back, 0 bases at V and 3 bases at J, with 16 bases in the middle. Germline loops: CDR1 ENHRY, CDR2 SYGVKD.

V usage is TRBV7-9 and J usage is TRBJ1-2; D is unclear. This CDR3 is 13 amino acids long. Germline CDR1 reads SEHNR; CDR2 reads FQNEAQ (reference sequence). Trimming cost V 2 bases and J 12 bases, with 16 bases left between them. CDR3 sequence (DNA): TGTGCCAGCAGCTTAATGAGCGGAGCAGTCAACACCTTC. Residues: CASSLMSGAVNTF.

This clonotype was picked up many times. This rearrangement joins TRBV5-1 to TRBJ2-1; D not resolved. The CDR3 has 16 amino acids. Germline CDR1 SGHRS, CDR2 YFSETQ. Deletions cut 1 base from V and 0 bases from J, with 11 bases between. The CDR3 DNA is TGCGCCAGCAGCTTGATTGAGATGAGCTCCTACAATGAGCAGTTCTTC. It encodes CASSLIEMSSYNEQFF.

The chain carries TRBV7-7 and TRBJ2-3; perhaps D is TRBD1 or TRBD2 (5 bases each). Germline V gene lookup returns CDR1 SSHAT and CDR2 FNYEAQ (reference sequence). V was trimmed by 0 bases and J by 11 bases, leaving 12 bases between them. The CDR3 covers 13 residues. The CDR3 sequence: CASSLALAGRQYF. The CDR3 DNA sequence: TGTGCCAGCAGCTTAGCGCTGGCAGGGAGGCAGTATTTT.

The chain joins TRBV6-1 to TRBJ2-7, with 7 bases aligning to TRBD2. The V gene's germline CDR1 is MNHNS and CDR2 SASEGT. The CDR3 is 15 amino acids. V shed 6 bases, J shed 0 bases, and the junction held 8 bases outside the gene matches. CDR3 sequence: CASRNLAAASYEQYF. In nucleotides, the CDR3 is TGTGCCAGCAGGAACCTAGCGGCTGCCTCCTACGAGCAGTACTTC.